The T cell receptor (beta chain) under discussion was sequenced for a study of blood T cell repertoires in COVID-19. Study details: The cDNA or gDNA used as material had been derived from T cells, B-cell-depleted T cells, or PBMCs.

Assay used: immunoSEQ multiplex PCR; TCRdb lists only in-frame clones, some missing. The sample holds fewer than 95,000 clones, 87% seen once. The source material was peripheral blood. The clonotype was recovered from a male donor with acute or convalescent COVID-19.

The CDR3 is CASSLDVSGEDTQYF. Here the CDR3 DNA reads TGTGCCAGCAGCTTGGATGTTAGCGGGGAAGATACGCAGTATTTT. The J gene is TRBJ2-3, the V gene TRBV5-6; TRBD2 aligns across 8 bases. V shed 0 bases, J shed 5 bases, and the junction held 5 bases outside the gene matches. CDR1 is SGHDT, CDR2 YYEEEE, per germline. The CDR3 covers 15 residues.